This is a list of T cell receptor beta chains from one sample in a study of Tregs in tolerant kidney transplant recipients. Sequencing was performed with immunoSEQ multiplex PCR; in TCRdb, only in-frame clones are kept and a portion is missing. The table shows over 55,000 clones, with around 80% occurring only once. Material for sequencing was CD4+ T cells from blood. These receptors were taken from a human donor in good health. CDR3s include the opening cysteine and the closing phenylalanine or tryptophan. D genes are given only for firm matches. Clone size is not always given. Where it is, it says once, few, many or a class for expanded clones.

abundance: NA; v_gene: TRBV4-1; d_gene: NA; j_gene: TRBJ1-1; CDR3aa: CASIPRPYRVSRNTEAFF; CDR3nt: TGCGCCAGCATTCCACGACCCTACAGGGTATCTAGAAACACTGAAGCTTTCTTT
abundance: NA; v_gene: TRBV30; d_gene: NA; j_gene: TRBJ2-3; CDR3aa: CAWRGASTDTQYF; CDR3nt: TGTGCCTGGAGGGGGGCTAGCACAGATACGCAGTATTTT
abundance: NA; v_gene: TRBV5-5; d_gene: NA; j_gene: TRBJ1-1; CDR3aa: CASSLGFGGTEAFF; CDR3nt: TGTGCCAGCAGCTTGGGGTTTGGAGGGACTGAAGCTTTCTTT
abundance: NA; v_gene: TRBV5-4; d_gene: NA; j_gene: TRBJ2-7; CDR3aa: CAMTLLSLGEQYF; CDR3nt: TGTGCCATGACACTCCTCTCGCTGGGTGAGCAGTACTTC
abundance: NA; v_gene: TRBV10-1; d_gene: TRBD1; j_gene: TRBJ2-6; CDR3aa: CASIPPGQATSGANVLTF; CDR3nt: TGCGCCAGCATCCCACCGGGACAGGCAACCTCTGGGGCCAACGTCCTGACTTTC
abundance: NA; v_gene: TRBV6-1; d_gene: TRBD1; j_gene: TRBJ1-5; CDR3aa: CASSGRQGATPDNQPQHF; CDR3nt: TGTGCCAGCAGTGGTCGACAGGGGGCTACCCCGGACAATCAGCCCCAGCATTTT
abundance: NA; v_gene: TRBV7-8; d_gene: TRBD2; j_gene: TRBJ2-1; CDR3aa: CASSLESGRGTEQFF; CDR3nt: TGTGCCAGCAGCTTAGAAAGCGGGAGAGGTACTGAGCAGTTCTTC
abundance: NA; v_gene: TRBV11-2; d_gene: NA; j_gene: TRBJ2-2; CDR3aa: CASSLFRNTGELFF; CDR3nt: TGTGCCAGCAGCTTATTCCGTAACACCGGGGAGCTGTTTTTT
abundance: few; v_gene: TRBV19; d_gene: TRBD2; j_gene: TRBJ2-1; CDR3aa: CASSIFRTSGGHNEQFF; CDR3nt: TGTGCCAGTAGTATCTTCCGAACTAGCGGGGGGCACAATGAGCAGTTCTTC
abundance: NA; v_gene: TRBV5-4; d_gene: TRBD1; j_gene: TRBJ2-7; CDR3aa: CASSHRTGTGGYEQYF; CDR3nt: TGTGCCAGCAGCCACCGGACGGGGACAGGGGGTTACGAGCAGTACTTC
abundance: NA; v_gene: TRBV7-9; d_gene: NA; j_gene: TRBJ1-2; CDR3aa: CASSFHNDGYGYTF; CDR3nt: TGTGCCAGCAGCTTCCATAATGACGGCTATGGCTACACCTTC
abundance: NA; v_gene: TRBV14; d_gene: NA; j_gene: TRBJ1-2; CDR3aa: CASSLGLTGGYTF; CDR3nt: TGTGCCAGCAGCCTCGGCCTCACGGGGGGCTACACCTTC
abundance: NA; v_gene: TRBV7-2; d_gene: TRBD2; j_gene: TRBJ2-2; CDR3aa: CASSLSGSDTGELFF; CDR3nt: TGTGCCAGCAGCCTTAGCGGGAGTGACACCGGGGAGCTGTTTTTT
abundance: NA; v_gene: TRBV23-1; d_gene: TRBD2; j_gene: TRBJ2-1; CDR3aa: CASSQSTTSAYNEQFF; CDR3nt: TGCGCCAGCAGTCAATCCACCACTAGCGCATACAATGAGCAGTTCTTC
abundance: NA; v_gene: TRBV2; d_gene: NA; j_gene: TRBJ2-1; CDR3aa: CASSVRGYNEQFF; CDR3nt: TGTGCCAGCAGTGTCCGGGGCTACAATGAGCAGTTCTTC
abundance: NA; v_gene: TRBV10-3; d_gene: NA; j_gene: TRBJ2-1; CDR3aa: CAIKAEKLTNEQFF; CDR3nt: TGTGCCATCAAGGCGGAGAAGCTGACCAATGAGCAGTTCTTC
abundance: NA; v_gene: TRBV6-4; d_gene: TRBD1; j_gene: TRBJ1-1; CDR3aa: CASSASPGQGVSAFF; CDR3nt: TGTGCCAGCAGTGCCAGTCCGGGACAGGGGGTGTCGGCTTTCTTT
abundance: NA; v_gene: TRBV29-1; d_gene: NA; j_gene: TRBJ2-3; CDR3aa: CSVEGTARRHTQYF; CDR3nt: TGCAGCGTTGAAGGCACAGCAAGGCGCCATACGCAGTATTTT
abundance: NA; v_gene: TRBV14; d_gene: NA; j_gene: TRBJ1-2; CDR3aa: CASSQVWGAQRGYTF; CDR3nt: TGTGCCAGCAGCCAAGTGTGGGGGGCCCAGCGTGGCTACACCTTC
abundance: NA; v_gene: TRBV14; d_gene: TRBD2; j_gene: TRBJ2-1; CDR3aa: CASSQESAVAGFSNEQFF; CDR3nt: TGTGCCAGCAGCCAAGAATCGGCGGTAGCGGGATTTAGCAATGAGCAGTTCTTC
abundance: NA; v_gene: TRBV29-1; d_gene: TRBD2; j_gene: TRBJ2-7; CDR3aa: CSVDGWGRDEQYF; CDR3nt: TGCAGCGTTGATGGCTGGGGGAGGGACGAGCAGTACTTC
abundance: NA; v_gene: TRBV6-5; d_gene: NA; j_gene: TRBJ2-2; CDR3aa: CASRFQGAGGELFF; CDR3nt: TGTGCCAGCAGATTTCAAGGGGCTGGCGGGGAGCTGTTTTTT
abundance: NA; v_gene: TRBV4-2; d_gene: NA; j_gene: TRBJ2-7; CDR3aa: CASSRSSGSYEQYF; CDR3nt: TGTGCCAGCAGCCGTAGTAGCGGATCCTACGAGCAGTACTTC
abundance: NA; v_gene: TRBV2; d_gene: TRBD2; j_gene: TRBJ2-7; CDR3aa: CASRGGGSYEQYF; CDR3nt: TGTGCCAGCAGAGGCGGGGGCTCCTACGAGCAGTACTTC
abundance: NA; v_gene: TRBV7-3; d_gene: TRBD1; j_gene: TRBJ1-5; CDR3aa: CASSLRQGTPQHF; CDR3nt: TGTGCCAGCAGCTTAAGACAGGGGACGCCCCAGCATTTT
abundance: NA; v_gene: TRBV10-1; d_gene: TRBD2; j_gene: TRBJ2-1; CDR3aa: CASSGTSGRWTYNEQFF; CDR3nt: TGCGCCAGCAGTGGGACTAGCGGGAGGTGGACATACAATGAGCAGTTCTTC
abundance: NA; v_gene: TRBV18; d_gene: NA; j_gene: TRBJ2-1; CDR3aa: CASSLSPANEQFF; CDR3nt: TGTGCCAGCTCACTCTCTCCTGCCAATGAGCAGTTCTTC
abundance: few; v_gene: TRBV9; d_gene: NA; j_gene: TRBJ2-1; CDR3aa: CASSVEARGLYNEQFF; CDR3nt: TGTGCCAGCAGCGTAGAAGCTCGCGGCCTGTACAATGAGCAGTTCTTC
abundance: once; v_gene: TRBV5-1; d_gene: NA; j_gene: TRBJ1-1; CDR3aa: CASSLKGTEAFF; CDR3nt: TGCGCCAGCAGCTTAAAGGGGACTGAAGCTTTCTTT
abundance: NA; v_gene: TRBV11-2; d_gene: NA; j_gene: TRBJ2-7; CDR3aa: CASSLNVHSYEQYF; CDR3nt: TGTGCCAGCAGCTTAAACGTCCACTCCTACGAGCAGTACTTC
abundance: NA; v_gene: TRBV5-1; d_gene: TRBD2; j_gene: TRBJ2-7; CDR3aa: CASSLSGGPSLGYF; CDR3nt: TGCGCCAGCAGCCTGAGCGGGGGGCCCTCCCTGGGCTACTTC
abundance: NA; v_gene: TRBV4-3; d_gene: TRBD1; j_gene: TRBJ2-2; CDR3aa: CASSPDLGRGSTGELFF; CDR3nt: TGCGCCAGCAGTCCTGACCTTGGCAGGGGGTCAACCGGGGAGCTGTTTTTT